The clone carrying this T cell receptor beta chain was observed a single time. Its antigen is undetermined. This sample stems from a study of shared clonotypes between healthy human individuals. Turning to the study itself: Each donor had three CD4 naive, three CD4 memory, two CD8 naive and one CD8 memory plate. Study-level points and caveats: Between a handful of donors, naive CD4 clonotypes were shared at a level of approximately 5%.

CD4+ cells were split into CD45RA+ naive and CD45RA-negative memory subsets. Under the authors' procedure: ImmunoSEQ only sent back junction sequences with no quality scores, so filtering was done differently. TCRdb's table, derived via immunoSEQ multiplex PCR, lists solely in-frame clones and lacks some. V and J calls and clone size are copied from that table; D and trimming were computed from the DNA. The table records about 670,000 clones, more than 70% of them present only once. Sequenced input: memory CD4+ T cells sorted from blood. The sample's subset: CD45RA-negative fraction. The origin of this receptor is a woman under 40 in good health.

This CDR3 is CASSPGQGSYNEQFF. The CDR3 DNA reads as TGCGCCAGCAGCCCAGGACAGGGATCCTACAATGAGCAGTTCTTC. V usage is TRBV4-1 and J usage is TRBJ2-1, with TRBD1 identical over 8 bases. Per germline, CDR1 MGHRA and CDR2 YSYEKL. V was clipped by 4 bases and J by 1 base; unmatched bases: 3. The CDR3 is 15 residues long.